Each of the 5 T cell receptor beta chains below was sequenced from the same sample in a study of glioma-infiltrating T cells. Using RNA template, CDR3s of TCR alpha and beta were amplified with iRepertoire arm-PCR. TCRdb used MiXCR to reprocess the multiplex PCR reads, holding one entry per CDR3 protein. The sample yields roughly 120,000 distinct CDR3 sequences, under 30% seen once. The sample was glioma tissue, nonneoplastic brain tissue, or PBMCs (not recorded which). The origin of the receptors is a human donor with low-grade glioma or glioblastoma, undergoing nonglioma brain surgery, or in good health (not recorded which).

On this clonotype itself: A read error may account for a junction end that differs from germline. The chain recombines TRBV7-2 with TRBJ1-5; tentatively, D is TRBD1 (6 bases). Looked up from germline, CDR1 is SGHTA and CDR2 is FQGNSA. The CDR3 spans 15 residues. DNA of the CDR3: TGTGCCAGCAGCTTACGACAGGAGAGCAATCAGCCCCGGCATTTT. It codes for CASSLRQESNQPRHF.

This clonotype occurred many times. The chain combines TRBV6-2 or TRBV6-3 with TRBJ2-6; D remains unclear. The CDR3 spans 13 residues. The germline V gene encodes CDR1 MNHEY and CDR2 SVGEGT. V lost 5 bases and J 2 bases, leaving 4 bases between the germline ends. The CDR3 region has the DNA TGTGCCAGCAGTGTAACTGGGGCCAACGTCCTGACTTTC. This sequence encodes CASSVTGANVLTF.

The chain employs TRBV13 and TRBJ2-2; D is ambiguous. The germline CDR1 and CDR2 sequences are PRHDT and FYEKMQ (reference sequence). V lost 1 base and J 7 bases, leaving 10 bases between the germline ends. This CDR3 is built from 14 residues. CDR3 in amino acids: CASSLAPGNGELFF. The CDR3 coding sequence is TGTGCCAGCAGCTTAGCGCCCGGCAACGGGGAGCTGTTTTTT.

This clonotype was found a few times. V is TRBV4-3 and J is TRBJ2-1; the match to TRBD2 covers 8 bases. CDR1 and CDR2 from the germline V gene are LGHNA and YSLEER. V trimming: 4 bases; J trimming: 9 bases; junction bases outside the gene matches: 17. The CDR3 covers 17 residues. The CDR3 sequence is CASSPPHSSGRIGEQFF. In DNA form, the CDR3 reads TGCGCCAGCAGCCCCCCCCACTCCAGCGGGAGAATTGGTGAGCAGTTCTTC.

This clonotype occurred many times. V usage is TRBV28 and J usage is TRBJ2-7; TRBD2 agrees at 8 bases. V shed 0 bases, J shed 6 bases, and the junction held 7 bases outside the gene matches. From germline, CDR1 is MDHEN and CDR2 SYDVKM. This CDR3 region has 15 residues. CDR3 protein: CASSLWREAAPEQYF. The CDR3 region has the DNA TGTGCCAGCAGTTTATGGCGGGAGGCGGCTCCCGAGCAGTACTTC.